The TCR beta chain under discussion was sequenced for a study of technical replicates of blood from several donors. Trimming at V came to 7 bases and at J to 2 bases, leaving 16 bases not matched to a gene. CDR3 length: 18 amino acids. The germline CDR1 and CDR2 sequences are MGHRA and YSYEKL. Some clones are missing from TCRdb's copy, which holds only in-frame ones; the method was immunoSEQ multiplex PCR. The sample yields 85,000 to 100,000 clones, approximately 96% seen once. Sequencing was done on a sample of T cells isolated from PBMCs. The sequence was collected from a human donor in good health. V usage is TRBV4-1 and J usage is TRBJ1-4; 7 bases line up with TRBD1. The CDR3 nucleotides are TGCGCCAGCAAATTGTTCGCTTCCAAGACAGGGACTAATGAAAAACTGTTTTTT. Translating gives CASKLFASKTGTNEKLFF.